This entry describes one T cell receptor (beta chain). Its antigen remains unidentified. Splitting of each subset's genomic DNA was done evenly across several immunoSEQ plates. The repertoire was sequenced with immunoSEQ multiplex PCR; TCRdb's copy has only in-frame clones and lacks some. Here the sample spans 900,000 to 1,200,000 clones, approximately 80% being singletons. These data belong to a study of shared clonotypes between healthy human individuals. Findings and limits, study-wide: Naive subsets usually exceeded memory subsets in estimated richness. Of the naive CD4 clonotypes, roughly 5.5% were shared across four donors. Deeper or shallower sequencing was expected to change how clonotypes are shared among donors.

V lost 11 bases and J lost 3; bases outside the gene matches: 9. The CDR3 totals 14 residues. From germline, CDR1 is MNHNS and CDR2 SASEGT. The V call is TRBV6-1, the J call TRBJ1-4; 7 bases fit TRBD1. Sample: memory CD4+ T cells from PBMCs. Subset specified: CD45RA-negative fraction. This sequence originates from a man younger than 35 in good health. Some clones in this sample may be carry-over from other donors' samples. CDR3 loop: CASKPGQSNEKLFF. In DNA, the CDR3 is TGTGCCTCCAAACCGGGACAGTCTAATGAAAAACTGTTTTTT.